The present TCR beta chain was sequenced within a study of blood T cells in healthy people across ages. Study-wide results and limits: A roughly linear fall in TCR beta diversity per million T cells was seen with increasing age. Samples with more naive T cells showed higher observed beta diversity.

The CDR3 loop spans 16 amino acids. With V trimmed by 5 bases and J by 0 bases, 6 bases remained unmatched. Germline assignment: CDR1 LNHNV and CDR2 YYDKDF (reference sequence). Using a J-beta primer mix together with a sample-barcoded 5' primer, a second PCR was run for about 6 to 11 cycles. One entry per CDR3 protein results from TCRdb running MiXCR on the 5' RACE reads. The repertoire consists of 920,000 or so distinct CDR3 sequences, with 40% to 45% occurring once and the leading ten covering approximately 20%. In the case of this clonotype: Its antigen is unidentified.

Sequenced material: blood. This TCR derives from a woman aged 60 to 75 in good health. This chain connects TRBV15 to TRBJ2-4; 8 nucleotides agree with TRBD2. CDR3 DNA: TGTGCCACCAGCGGGATAGCGGGGCTAGCCAAAAACATTCAGTACTTC. Translated: CATSGIAGLAKNIQYF.